This record covers a single T cell receptor beta chain. V was pared by 6 bases and J by 0 bases, with 11 bases between. CDR3 length: 14 amino acids. The germline CDR1 and CDR2 sequences are LGHNA and YSLEER. The authors ran the immunoSEQ assay, v3.0, at survey level. Profiling relied on immunoSEQ multiplex PCR, and the TCRdb table lists in-frame clones only, not all of them. The sample yields roughly 30,000 clones, about 87% seen once. This sample stems from a study of long-term antiretroviral therapy in people with HIV. The source is a woman aged 18-29 years with HIV. The input for sequencing was unsorted PBMCs, taken 1.8 years after starting antiretroviral therapy. The chain uses TRBV4-3 and TRBJ1-2; no clear D gene. The CDR3 reads CASSQSRANYGYTF. DNA of the CDR3: TGCGCCAGCAGTCAATCGAGAGCTAACTATGGCTACACCTTC.